Listed below are T cell receptor beta chains from one sample, sequenced in a study of a mutant IDH1 vaccine in newly diagnosed glioma. No antigen has been assigned to these receptors. TCRdb's table, derived via immunoSEQ multiplex PCR, lists solely in-frame clones and lacks some. The table shows more than 60,000 clones, with 60% to 75% occurring only once. The sample was PBMCs, taken from a glioma patient whose treatment included an IDH1 peptide vaccine. These receptors originate from a man over 45 with glioma. Both conserved end residues are part of each CDR3. D genes are given only for firm matches. Rows may omit the clone size; those that give it use once, few, many or a size class.

TRBV14	-	-	TRBJ1-1	CASSQDGVTEAFF	TGTGCCAGCAGCCAAGATGGAGTAACTGAAGCTTTCTTT
TRBV18	-	-	TRBJ1-5	CASSPAGYSNQPQHF	TGTGCCAGCTCACCTGCCGGGTATAGCAATCAGCCCCAGCATTTT
TRBV19	-	medium-sized	TRBJ2-1	CASSMLGAGEQFF	TGTGCCAGTAGTATGTTGGGGGCAGGGGAGCAGTTCTTC
TRBV5-1	-	once	TRBJ1-5	CASSWGEGSQPQHF	TGCGCCAGCAGCTGGGGAGAGGGGAGTCAGCCCCAGCATTTT
TRBV30	-	-	TRBJ1-2	CACPPREAYGYTF	TGTGCCTGCCCCCCCAGGGAGGCCTATGGCTACACCTTC
TRBV30	TRBD2	-	TRBJ2-3	CAWSEGGGADTQYF	TGTGCCTGGAGTGAGGGCGGGGGGGCAGATACGCAGTATTTT
TRBV6-7	-	-	TRBJ2-5	CASSYSGGPQETQYF	TGTGCCAGCAGTTACTCAGGCGGGCCCCAAGAGACCCAGTACTTC
TRBV7-8	TRBD1	-	TRBJ1-2	CASSSRGPGYGYTF	TGTGCCAGCAGCTCCAGGGGGCCGGGCTATGGCTACACCTTC
TRBV27	TRBD2	-	TRBJ2-2	CASSLTGGTGELFF	TGTGCCAGCAGTTTAACGGGGGGGACCGGGGAGCTGTTTTTT
TRBV5-1	TRBD1	few	TRBJ2-7	CASSLEGTGGYEQYF	TGCGCCAGCAGCTTGGAGGGGACAGGGGGCTACGAGCAGTACTTC
TRBV2	-	-	TRBJ1-5	CASSARGPQHF	TGTGCCAGCAGCGCAAGGGGGCCCCAGCATTTT
TRBV5-4	-	-	TRBJ1-1	CASRGYGNTEAFF	TGTGCCAGCAGAGGGTACGGGAACACTGAAGCTTTCTTT
TRBV10-2	-	few	TRBJ2-7	CASSDLIFSATYEQYF	TGCGCCAGCAGTGACCTAATTTTTTCAGCGACCTACGAGCAGTACTTC
TRBV5-1	TRBD1	-	TRBJ1-1	CASSSGGRENTEAFF	TGCGCCAGCAGCTCAGGGGGACGGGAGAACACTGAAGCTTTCTTT
TRBV13	-	few	TRBJ2-1	CASSPGRRTYNEQFF	TGTGCCAGCAGCCCGGGAAGGAGGACCTACAATGAGCAGTTCTTC
TRBV5-4	TRBD1	-	TRBJ2-7	CASSLPGQAAYEQYF	TGTGCCAGCAGCTTGCCGGGACAGGCCGCCTACGAGCAGTACTTC
TRBV5-4	TRBD1	once	TRBJ2-1	CASRTTGGAHNEQFF	TGTGCCAGCAGAACGACAGGGGGCGCGCACAATGAGCAGTTCTTC
TRBV19	TRBD1	-	TRBJ1-2	CASGQGRYGYTF	TGTGCCAGCGGACAGGGGAGATATGGCTACACCTTC
TRBV6-6	TRBD2	once	TRBJ2-1	CASSSPGGGYNEQFF	TGTGCCAGCAGTTCCCCGGGCGGGGGGTACAATGAGCAGTTCTTC
TRBV18	TRBD1	few	TRBJ1-5	CASSLDRAGKPQHF	TGTGCCAGCTCACTGGACAGGGCGGGGAAGCCCCAGCATTTT
TRBV18	TRBD1	-	TRBJ1-3	CASSPPRTGGSGNTIYF	TGTGCCAGCTCACCACCGCGGACAGGGGGTTCTGGAAACACCATATATTTT
TRBV21-1	-	once	TRBJ1-4	CASSKDPAGEAEKLFF	TGTGCCAGCAGCAAAGACCCCGCCGGCGAGGCTGAAAAACTGTTTTTT
TRBV6-1	-	-	TRBJ1-3	CASNINAFSGNTIYF	TGTGCCAGCAATATTAACGCGTTCTCTGGAAACACCATATATTTT
TRBV6-6	-	-	TRBJ2-7	CASSRQSDEQYF	TGTGCCAGCAGCCGACAGTCCGACGAGCAGTACTTC
TRBV5-1	TRBD2	many	TRBJ2-7	CASSPRTSGGYEQYF	TGCGCCAGCAGCCCTCGGACTAGCGGGGGCTACGAGCAGTACTTC
TRBV18	TRBD1	-	TRBJ2-2	CASSPGTGNSGELFF	TGTGCCAGCTCCCCTGGGACAGGGAATTCGGGGGAGCTGTTTTTT
TRBV4-1	TRBD2	-	TRBJ2-3	CASSHPPEGGGATDTQYF	TGCGCCAGCAGCCACCCCCCGGAAGGCGGGGGGGCCACAGATACGCAGTATTTT
TRBV5-4	-	-	TRBJ1-5	CASSLTGSGGNQPQHF	TGTGCCAGCAGCCTTACAGGGTCGGGGGGCAATCAGCCCCAGCATTTT
TRBV7-9	-	-	TRBJ2-1	CASSPPGDEQFF	TGTGCCAGCAGTCCTCCCGGGGATGAGCAGTTCTTC
TRBV4-1	-	-	TRBJ1-2	CASSQEPADYGYTF	TGCGCCAGCAGCCAAGAACCGGCTGACTATGGCTACACCTTC
TRBV5-4	-	-	TRBJ2-7	CASSLARGSSYEQYF	TGTGCCAGCAGCTTGGCGAGGGGATCCTCCTACGAGCAGTACTTC
TRBV7-8	TRBD1	-	TRBJ1-5	CASSLTRGPGLNQPQHF	TGTGCCAGCAGCTTAACAAGGGGGCCCGGCTTAAATCAGCCCCAGCATTTT
TRBV4-2	TRBD1	-	TRBJ1-2	CASSQAARQGNYGYTF	TGTGCCAGCAGCCAAGCGGCTCGACAGGGCAACTATGGCTACACCTTC
TRBV2	-	-	TRBJ1-3	CASSPPIGGSGNTIYF	TGTGCCAGCAGCCCCCCGATCGGGGGCTCTGGAAACACCATATATTTT
TRBV7-9	TRBD1	few	TRBJ1-1	CASQLTGDTEAFF	TGTGCCAGCCAACTAACAGGGGACACTGAAGCTTTCTTT
TRBV6-6	TRBD1	few	TRBJ1-5	CASSSGQGNQPQHF	TGTGCCAGCAGTTCTGGACAGGGCAATCAGCCCCAGCATTTT
TRBV14	-	-	TRBJ2-1	CASSQGEDEQFF	TGTGCCAGCAGCCAAGGCGAGGATGAGCAGTTCTTC
TRBV5-5	-	-	TRBJ1-5	CASSLLGGLGNQPQHF	TGTGCCAGCAGCTTGTTGGGGGGCCTTGGCAATCAGCCCCAGCATTTT
TRBV11-3	-	-	TRBJ2-5	CASSLRVGETQYF	TGTGCCAGCAGCTTAAGGGTGGGGGAGACCCAGTACTTC
TRBV2	TRBD2	-	TRBJ2-1	CASSGLAGGSSYNEQFF	TGTGCCAGCAGTGGACTAGCGGGGGGTAGCTCCTACAATGAGCAGTTCTTC
TRBV5-1	-	-	TRBJ2-7	CASSPGSVYLTSYEQYF	TGCGCCAGCAGCCCCGGTTCAGTCTACCTAACGTCCTACGAGCAGTACTTC
TRBV5-4	-	once	TRBJ1-2	CASSLPGAGYGYTF	TGTGCCAGCAGCTTACCGGGGGCAGGCTATGGCTACACCTTC
TRBV30	-	-	TRBJ1-3	CAWSGQGHVNTIYF	TGTGCCTGGAGTGGGCAGGGACATGTGAACACCATATATTTT
TRBV2	-	-	TRBJ2-7	CASRWTVTYEQYF	TGTGCCAGCAGATGGACAGTCACCTACGAGCAGTACTTC
TRBV27	-	-	TRBJ2-7	CASTLNLQDYEQYF	TGTGCCAGCACCCTAAACCTGCAGGACTACGAGCAGTACTTC
TRBV21-1	-	-	TRBJ2-5	CASSRSVRGSGETQYF	TGTGCCAGCAGCAGGTCGGTGAGGGGGAGCGGAGAGACCCAGTACTTC
TRBV29-1	-	few	TRBJ1-2	CSVEKGRIYGYTF	TGCAGCGTTGAAAAGGGGAGGATCTATGGCTACACCTTC
TRBV7-2	-	-	TRBJ1-3	CASGGRAGNTIYF	TGTGCCTCGGGAGGCAGGGCGGGAAACACCATATATTTT